This section outlines one TCR beta chain sequence together with its context. Its antigen is still unknown. These data belong to a study of beta chain features in type 1 diabetes. Study-level background: Sorted cells, approximately 100,000,000 in number, were examined across all samples.

The investigators reverse transcribed all of the isolated RNA, so they sequenced expressed TCRB transcripts. Only in-frame clones appear in the TCRdb table, and some are missing; sequencing was by immunoSEQ multiplex PCR. Among around 300,000 clones listed, 8% were seen once. General study points: Across patients, naive, central memory and Treg TCRB repertoires exhibited apparently greater similarity than was observed across healthy donors.

Germline loops: CDR1 LGHNA, CDR2 YSLEER. The V end was cut by 1 base, the J end by 10 bases, with 17 bases between. There are 16 residues in the CDR3. This clonotype originated in a woman aged 18 to 35 in good health. Specimen: central memory CD4+ T cells from blood. The chain is built from TRBV4-3 and TRBJ1-6; D is possibly TRBD1 (6 bases). As DNA, the CDR3 is TGCGCCAGCAGCCAAGGGGTACGACAGGCTGGCTCACCCCTCCACTTT. It specifies CASSQGVRQAGSPLHF.